This T cell receptor (beta chain) was found in a study of blood T cells in healthy people across ages. Then a second PCR, running about 6 to 12 cycles, was carried out with a sample-barcoded 5' primer and a J-beta primer mix. Via MiXCR, TCRdb re-called the 5' RACE reads, giving one row per CDR3 protein. This sample has about 1.4 million distinct CDR3 sequences, with approximately 59% found just once. The CDR3 has 17 residues. Trimming removed 5 bases from V and 4 bases from J; junction bases left unmatched: 10. Germline lookup yields CDR1 MGHRA and CDR2 YSYEKL. The receptor was isolated from a man aged 18 to 35 in good health. The sequenced material came from blood. The V call is TRBV4-1, the J call TRBJ2-1, with 11 positions matching TRBD1. In DNA, the CDR3 is TGCGCCAGCAGCTCCCAGTCCGGACAGGGGGCGTACAATGAGCAGTTCTTC. Amino acid sequence: CASSSQSGQGAYNEQFF.